These 25 T cell receptor beta chains share one sample of origin, sequenced in a study of CXCR3-negative and CXCR3-positive naive CD8 T cells. General study results and limits: Relative to CXCR3-negative naive cells, CXCR3-positive naive cells had more hydrophobic TRB CDR3s.

Carrying UMI labels, the TRB cDNA libraries were prepared through 5' RACE. TCRdb reprocessed the 5' RACE reads, keeping one entry per CDR3 protein, no DNA. This sample's table reports about 150,000 distinct CDR3 sequences. Antigens for these TCRs are unknown. The specimen sequenced was naive CXCR3+ CD8+ T cells from blood. Subset: CD45RO-CCR7+CD27+CD95- naive CD8+ T cells expressing CXCR3 (TNR3+). These TCRs come from a human donor in good health. Some clones in this sample may be carry-over from other donors' samples.

The rearrangement links TRBV28 to TRBJ2-7; TCRdb calls TRBD2, which cannot be checked without DNA. Germline lookup yields CDR1 MDHEN and CDR2 SYDVKM. The CDR3 sequence is 12 residues long. This CDR3 reads CASGLSSYEQYF.

The rearrangement links TRBV29-1 to TRBJ2-7; TCRdb gives TRBD2 as the D gene, but with no DNA this cannot be confirmed. In germline, CDR1 is SQVTM, CDR2 ANQGSEA. This CDR3 is built from 15 residues. The CDR3 is CSVEDPLAGAYEQYF.

This CDR3 reads CASSYDRAVMNTEAFF. This sequence joins TRBV6-2 or TRBV6-3 and TRBJ1-1; lacking DNA, the TRBD1 call made by TCRdb goes unchecked. The CDR3 contains 16 residues. Germline CDR1 and CDR2: MNHEY and SVGEGT.

This rearrangement joins TRBV7-3 to TRBJ2-3; as DNA is missing, the TRBD1 call by TCRdb cannot be tested. The CDR3 extends over 15 amino acids. Germline CDR1 and CDR2: SGHTA and FQGTGA. The CDR3 protein is CASSLGTDSTDTQYF.

J is TRBJ2-1 and V is TRBV12-3 or TRBV12-4. This CDR3 comprises 15 residues. The CDR3: CASSSTGGLYNEQFF.

J is TRBJ2-1 and V is TRBV14; there is no DNA to check the TCRdb D call of TRBD1. The germline V gene encodes CDR1 SGHDN and CDR2 FVKESK. There are 15 residues in the CDR3. CDR3 residues: CASRITGDPTNEQFF. Full variable domain (rest looked up from reference TRBV14 and TRBJ2-1): EAGVTQFPSHSVIEKGQTVTLRCDPISGHDNLYWYRRVMGKEIKFLLHFVKESKQDESGMPNNRFLAERTGGTYSTLKVQPAELEDSGVYFCASRITGDPTNEQFFGPGTRLTVL.

This chain connects TRBV15 to TRBJ2-7; TCRdb's D call, TRBD1, is unchecked because there is no DNA. This CDR3 contains 14 residues. Germline V gene data show CDR1 as LNHNV and CDR2 as YYDKDF (reference sequence). CDR3 residues: CATSSQDRGHEQYF. Combining the CDR3 with reference TRBV15 and TRBJ2-7 gives the whole variable domain DAMVIQNPRYQVTQFGKPVTLSCSQTLNHNVMYWYQQKSSQAPKLLFHYYDKDFNNEADTPDNFQSRRPNTSFCFLDIRSPGLGDTAMYLCATSSQDRGHEQYFGPGTRLTVT.

The chain recombines TRBV7-2 with TRBJ2-3. The CDR3 runs 15 residues. Germline CDR1 is SGHTA and CDR2 is FQGNSA. The CDR3 sequence: CASSLERFSTDTQYF.

CDR3 protein: CASRRTSADCSYNEQFF. The rearrangement links TRBV9 to TRBJ2-1; TCRdb lists TRBD2, though no DNA is available to test this call. Germline CDR1 is SGDLS and CDR2 is YYNGEE. The CDR3 is 17 residues long.

The V call is TRBV12-3 or TRBV12-4, the J call TRBJ2-5; the D gene TCRdb calls, TRBD2, cannot be checked with no DNA. This CDR3 has 15 amino acids. CDR3 sequence: CASSLGAGPSETQYF.

This chain uses TRBV14 with TRBJ2-5; TCRdb proposes TRBD1, but this gene call is untestable without DNA. Germline CDR1 reads SGHDN; CDR2 reads FVKESK. The CDR3 has 16 amino acids. The chain's CDR3 is CASSQDFWGAQETQYF. The full variable domain, rest sourced from reference TRBV14 and TRBJ2-5, is EAGVTQFPSHSVIEKGQTVTLRCDPISGHDNLYWYRRVMGKEIKFLLHFVKESKQDESGMPNNRFLAERTGGTYSTLKVQPAELEDSGVYFCASSQDFWGAQETQYFGPGTRLLVL.

This chain uses TRBV5-1 with TRBJ2-3; there is no DNA to check the TCRdb D call of TRBD1. Germline-derived CDR1 and CDR2 are SGHRS and YFSETQ. The CDR3 totals 17 residues. The CDR3 loop reads CASSLGQGATSTDTQYF.

The CDR3 sequence is CATSSQRDHLSYNEQFF. V is TRBV15 and J is TRBJ2-1; with no DNA, the TCRdb D assignment of TRBD1 cannot be verified. Germline V gene data show CDR1 as LNHNV and CDR2 as YYDKDF (reference sequence). This CDR3 comprises 17 residues.

The rearrangement uses TRBV11-3 and TRBJ2-7; TCRdb lists TRBD1, though no DNA is available to test this call. CDR1 and CDR2 (germline): SGHNT, YENEEA. This CDR3 has 14 amino acids. CDR3 loop: CASSPPSGTYEQYF.

The J gene is TRBJ1-1, the V gene TRBV28. CDR1 is MDHEN and CDR2 is SYDVKM in the germline V gene. CDR3 length: 13 amino acids. Here the CDR3 reads CASSFGSSLEAFF.

CDR3 protein: CASSPAAGEPYNEQFF. The genes are TRBV18 and TRBJ2-1. Germline V gene data show CDR1 as KGHSH and CDR2 as LQKENI. This CDR3 comprises 16 residues.

This sequence joins TRBV11-3 and TRBJ2-1. Looked up from germline, CDR1 is SGHNT and CDR2 is YENEEA. The CDR3 loop spans 11 amino acids. Here the CDR3 reads CASSDNNEQFF.

V and J are TRBV29-1 and TRBJ1-2; the TCRdb call, TRBD1, lacks DNA for checking. The CDR3 extends over 15 amino acids. Germline-derived CDR1 and CDR2 are SQVTM and ANQGSEA. CDR3 amino acids: CSVRITAGGTDGYTF.

The V call is TRBV7-2, the J call TRBJ1-1; TCRdb's D call, TRBD1, is unchecked because there is no DNA. The CDR3 is 15 residues long. CDR1 and CDR2 from the germline V gene are SGHTA and FQGNSA. CDR3 protein: CASSPPTGLNTEAFF.

The chain couples TRBV7-3 to TRBJ1-1; TCRdb lists TRBD1, though no DNA is available to test this call. This CDR3 spans 15 amino acids. Looked up from germline, CDR1 is SGHTA and CDR2 is FQGTGA. The CDR3: CASSAMTGMNTEAFF.

This chain joins TRBV6-5 and TRBJ2-3; TCRdb calls TRBD2, which cannot be checked without DNA. There are 15 residues in the CDR3. Germline V lookup: CDR1 MNHEY, CDR2 SVGAGI. This CDR3 reads CASSYLGGGKDTQYF.

The chain carries TRBV28 and TRBJ2-7. The CDR3 consists of 14 residues. CDR1 is MDHEN, CDR2 SYDVKM, per germline. The CDR3 loop reads CASSLARERDEQYF.

The genes are TRBV19 and TRBJ1-1; TCRdb's assignment of TRBD1 cannot be checked, as there is no DNA. Germline loops: CDR1 LNHDA, CDR2 SQIVND (reference sequence). The CDR3 length is 14 residues. The CDR3 sequence: CASYDRELGTEAFF.

The gene calls are TRBV10-3 and TRBJ1-1. Looked up from germline, CDR1 is ENHRY and CDR2 is SYGVKD. The CDR3 is made up of 13 amino acids. The CDR3 loop reads CAISDSLNTEAFF.

J is TRBJ1-1 and V is TRBV5-1. The CDR3 contains 14 residues. Germline CDR1 and CDR2: SGHRS and YFSETQ. The CDR3 protein is CASSPGGMNTEAFF.